The 24 T cell receptor beta chains presented below share a single source sample, sequenced in a study of T cell responses to AZD1222 COVID-19 vaccine. Some clones are missing from TCRdb's copy, which holds only in-frame ones; the method was immunoSEQ multiplex PCR. Here the sample spans about 100,000 clones, about 89% being singletons. Sequenced here: peripheral blood, sampled on day 0 of AZD1222 vaccination. These receptors originate from an adult in good health.

V and J are TRBV5-1 and TRBJ1-1; weak D call: TRBD1 (6 bases). Trimming left V 2 bases short and J 4 bases short, with 15 bases between. Germline CDR1 is SGHRS and CDR2 is YFSETQ. The CDR3 totals 15 residues. In DNA, the CDR3 is TGCGCCAGCAGCTTCCGAAGGGGGGTGGCCACTGAAGCTTTCTTT. Translating gives CASSFRRGVATEAFF. Using reference TRBV5-1 and TRBJ1-1 for the parts outside the CDR3, the full variable domain is KAGVTQTPRYLIKTRGQQVTLSCSPISGHRSVSWYQQTPGQGLQFLFEYFSETQRNKGNFPGRFSGRQFSNSRSEMNVSTLELGDSALYLCASSFRRGVATEAFFGQGTRLTVV.

The rearrangement uses TRBV19 and TRBJ1-5; D gene ambiguous. Germline-derived CDR1 and CDR2 are LNHDA and SQIVND (reference sequence). The V end lost 7 bases, the J end lost 1 base, and 14 bases lay between the germline ends. This CDR3 is built from 15 residues. CDR3 in amino acids: CASILRRGSNQPQHF. DNA for the CDR3: TGTGCCAGTATCCTCAGGCGAGGGAGCAATCAGCCCCAGCATTTT.

This clone showed up just a few times. V gene TRBV5-1 combines with J gene TRBJ1-5; D unclear. Trimming pared 3 bases from V and 0 bases from J, leaving 13 bases between. The CDR3 has 16 residues. CDR1 and CDR2 from the germline V gene are SGHRS and YFSETQ. The CDR3 region has the DNA TGCGCCAGCAGCTCTCAGATGGGGAGTAGCAATCAGCCCCAGCATTTT. Encoded protein: CASSSQMGSSNQPQHF.

The rearrangement links TRBV5-1 to TRBJ2-5; D call uncertain. Trimming removed 0 bases at V and 0 bases at J, with 12 bases between. The CDR3 runs to 16 residues. Germline CDR1 SGHRS, CDR2 YFSETQ. CDR3 in amino acids: CASSLAVRTYQETQYF. Written as DNA, the CDR3 is TGCGCCAGCAGCTTGGCCGTGCGGACGTACCAAGAGACCCAGTACTTC.

This chain uses TRBV11-2 with TRBJ2-1, with TRBD2 matching 7 bases. The CDR3 has 15 residues. Germline V gene lookup returns CDR1 SGHAT and CDR2 FQNNGV. J gave up 5 bases and V 1 base, and 5 bases lay outside the gene matches. CDR3 sequence reads: CASSLARGVDNEQFF. The CDR3, as DNA: TGTGCCAGCAGCTTAGCACGGGGGGTGGACAATGAGCAGTTCTTC.

The table lists this clone with a count of one. This sequence joins TRBV4-1 and TRBJ1-5; 10 bases are shared with TRBD1. V lost 1 base, J lost 6 bases, and 3 bases stayed unmatched. The CDR3 spans 15 residues. In germline, CDR1 is MGHRA, CDR2 YSYEKL. The CDR3 loop reads CASSQGQGAGQPQHF. In DNA, the CDR3 is TGCGCCAGCAGCCAAGGACAGGGGGCGGGTCAGCCCCAGCATTTT.

V usage is TRBV2 and J usage is TRBJ1-6, with 10 bases lining up with TRBD1. CDR1 and CDR2 (germline): SNHLY, FYNNEI. The CDR3 is made up of 14 amino acids. V gave up 9 bases and J gave up 10 bases; unmatched junction bases: 9. The CDR3 DNA is TGTGCCAGTATGGGACAGGGGAGTCGGTCACCCCTCCACTTT. It encodes CASMGQGSRSPLHF.

The chain recombines TRBV5-1 with TRBJ2-2, with 8 bases that match TRBD1. Trimming removed 6 bases from V and 2 bases from J; junction bases left unmatched: 9. The germline V gene encodes CDR1 SGHRS and CDR2 YFSETQ. The CDR3 contains 16 residues. CDR3 coding DNA: TGCGCCAGCACCCAGCAGGGGGCGCGTAACACCGGGGAGCTGTTTTTT. Protein sequence: CASTQQGARNTGELFF.

J is TRBJ2-1 and V is TRBV7-9, with 8 bases fitting TRBD2. V dropped 5 bases and J dropped 5; count of bases not matched to a gene: 5. This CDR3 has 14 amino acids. Germline CDR1 is SEHNR and CDR2 is FQNEAQ (reference sequence). The CDR3 nucleotides read TGTGCCAGCAGCCCACGGGGGGGGGACAATGAGCAGTTCTTC. This codes for CASSPRGGDNEQFF.

The V and J genes are TRBV24-1 and TRBJ2-3; D remains ambiguous. This CDR3 has 14 amino acids. Trimming removed 1 base at V and 0 bases at J, with 4 bases between. Germline values: CDR1 KGHDR, CDR2 SFDVKD. CDR3 DNA sequence: TGTGCCACCAGTGATTTTGGGAGCACAGATACGCAGTATTTT. Translation: CATSDFGSTDTQYF.

The chain links TRBV7-9 to TRBJ1-2; no clear D gene. Germline V gene data show CDR1 as SEHNR and CDR2 as FQNEAQ (reference sequence). The CDR3 is 13 residues long. The V end lost 2 bases, the J end lost 2 bases, and 6 bases lay between the germline ends. This CDR3 is CASSLQENYGYTF. The CDR3 bases are TGTGCCAGCAGCTTACAGGAGAACTATGGCTACACCTTC.

This chain joins TRBV2 and TRBJ1-4, with D hard to call. Looked up from germline, CDR1 is SNHLY and CDR2 is FYNNEI. V was trimmed by 2 bases and J by 4 bases, leaving 11 bases between them. This CDR3 is 15 amino acids long. The CDR3 protein is CASSERSAGNEKLFF. Here the CDR3 DNA reads TGTGCCAGCAGTGAAAGGTCAGCGGGTAATGAAAAACTGTTTTTT. The full variable domain, rest sourced from reference TRBV2 and TRBJ1-4, is EPEVTQTPSHQVTQMGQEVILRCVPISNHLYFYWYRQILGQKVEFLVSFYNNEISEKSEIFDDQFSVERPDGSNFTLKIRSTKLEDSAMYFCASSERSAGNEKLFFGSGTQLSVL.

This clone has only one observation. This chain uses TRBV6-5 with TRBJ2-5, with TRBD2 as a possible D gene (7 bases). Germline assignment: CDR1 MNHEY and CDR2 SVGAGI. Trimming cost V 6 bases and J 2 bases, with 16 bases left between them. The CDR3 length is 15 residues. CDR3 in DNA: TGTGCCAGCAGGGGGGCAGGAGCGGGACAAGAGACCCAGTACTTC. It translates to CASRGAGAGQETQYF.

The chain carries TRBV6-5 and TRBJ1-2; D unclear. The V gene lost 3 bases and the J gene lost 3 bases, with 14 bases spanning the gap. This CDR3 is 15 amino acids long. Germline CDR1 is MNHEY and CDR2 is SVGAGI. CDR3 loop: CASSYDIGPHYGYTF. The CDR3 DNA follows: TGTGCCAGCAGTTATGACATCGGGCCTCACTATGGCTACACCTTC.

The chain has TRBV5-8 and TRBJ1-1; 7 bases are shared with TRBD1. CDR1 SGHTS and CDR2 YDEGEE come from the germline V gene. The CDR3 covers 15 residues. With V trimmed by 4 bases and J by 0 bases, 6 bases remained unmatched. CDR3 bases: TGTGCCAGCAGCCTCATAGGGACAGTGAACACTGAAGCTTTCTTT. It translates to CASSLIGTVNTEAFF.

The chain joins TRBV21-1 to TRBJ2-7. TRBV21-1 represents a pseudogene. The CDR3 totals 19 residues. The CDR3 bases are TGTGCCAGCAGCTCCCTCGGGGACCGAACTTTCGCTTCCTCCTACGAGCAGTACTTC. The encoded protein is CASSSLGDRTFASSYEQYF.

This chain joins TRBV15 and TRBJ2-7; possible D gene TRBD1, 5 bases. The CDR3 has 15 residues. V lost 0 bases and J lost 2, with 11 bases in between. Germline V gene lookup returns CDR1 LNHNV and CDR2 YYDKDF (reference sequence). CDR3 sequence: CATSRDPQGPYEQYF. The DNA for the CDR3 is TGTGCCACCAGCAGAGACCCTCAGGGCCCCTACGAGCAGTACTTC.

J is TRBJ2-3 and V is TRBV5-1; D possibly corresponds to TRBD1 (5 bases). The V gene's germline CDR1 is SGHRS and CDR2 YFSETQ. The CDR3 covers 13 residues. Trimming stripped 2 bases from V and 4 bases from J, with 8 bases between. The CDR3 DNA follows: TGCGCCAGCAGCTTTCAAGGGGCAGATACGCAGTATTTT. The encoded protein is CASSFQGADTQYF.

On this clone: The sample has other DNA sequences that encode this CDR3 too. The chain recombines TRBV18 with TRBJ1-1, with D unclear. In germline, CDR1 is KGHSH, CDR2 LQKENI. The CDR3 extends over 13 amino acids. V dropped 5 bases and J dropped 0 bases, with 7 bases sitting between them. The CDR3 DNA reads TGTGCCAGCTCATTGGACGTGAACACTGAAGCTTTCTTT. This gives the protein CASSLDVNTEAFF.

V gene TRBV6-5 combines with J gene TRBJ2-7; 9 bases match TRBD1. Germline lookup yields CDR1 MNHEY and CDR2 SVGAGI. CDR3 length: 14 residues. Trimming removed 6 bases from V and 7 bases from J; junction bases left unmatched: 10. CDR3 region: CASRQTGGRVEQYF. The CDR3, as DNA: TGTGCCAGCAGACAGACAGGGGGTCGGGTTGAGCAGTACTTC.

The genes are TRBV5-4 and TRBJ1-2; D not resolved. The germline V and J ends were trimmed by 0 bases and 1 base, with 7 bases remaining between them. This CDR3 has 14 amino acids. Germline lookup yields CDR1 SGHNT and CDR2 YYREEE (reference sequence). The CDR3 DNA reads as TGTGCCAGCAGCTTGGCTCAGCTTAACTATGGCTACACCTTC. Amino acids: CASSLAQLNYGYTF.

This chain joins TRBV3-1 (or the pseudogene TRBV3-2) and TRBJ2-6; weak D call: TRBD2 (5 bases). Germline loops: CDR1 LGHDT, CDR2 YNNKEL (reference sequence). CDR3 length: 15 amino acids. V was pared by 5 bases and J by 4 bases, with 12 bases between. The DNA of the CDR3 is TGTGCCAGCAGCTACCAGACGGGAGGGGCCAACGTCCTGACTTTC. The encoded protein is CASSYQTGGANVLTF.

The gene calls are TRBV19 and TRBJ2-1; 14 bases are shared with TRBD2. Germline values: CDR1 LNHDA, CDR2 SQIVND (reference sequence). J gave up 5 bases and V 5 bases, and 8 bases lay outside the gene matches. The CDR3 consists of 17 residues. CDR3 loop: CASSPGTSGSGDNEQFF. The CDR3 bases are TGTGCCAGTAGTCCGGGGACTAGCGGGAGTGGGGACAATGAGCAGTTCTTC.

The CDR3 reads CASSSKGLLYMGANVLTF. The CDR3 bases are TGTGCCAGCAGTTCTAAGGGCCTTTTATATATGGGGGCCAACGTCCTGACTTTC. The chain joins TRBV7-2 to TRBJ2-6; D ambiguous. Germline-derived CDR1 and CDR2 are SGHTA and FQGNSA. The length of the CDR3 is 18 residues. Trimming shortened V by 6 bases and J by 4 bases, and 22 bases separated the two germline ends.